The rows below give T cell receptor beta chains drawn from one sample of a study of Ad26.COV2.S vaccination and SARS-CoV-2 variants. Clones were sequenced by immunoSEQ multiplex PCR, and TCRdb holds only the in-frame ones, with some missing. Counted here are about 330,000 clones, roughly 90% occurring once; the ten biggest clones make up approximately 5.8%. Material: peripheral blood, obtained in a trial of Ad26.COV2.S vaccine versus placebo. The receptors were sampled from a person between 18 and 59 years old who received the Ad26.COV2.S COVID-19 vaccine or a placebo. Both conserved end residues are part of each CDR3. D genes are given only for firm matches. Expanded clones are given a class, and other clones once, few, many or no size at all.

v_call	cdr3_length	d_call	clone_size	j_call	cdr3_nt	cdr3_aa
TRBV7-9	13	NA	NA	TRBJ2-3	TGTGCCAGCAGCTCCCGAGGGACAGATACGCAGTATTTT	CASSSRGTDTQYF
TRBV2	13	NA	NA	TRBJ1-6	TGTGCCAGCCATACAATTAATAATTCACCCCTCCACTTT	CASHTINNSPLHF
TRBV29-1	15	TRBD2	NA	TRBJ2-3	TGCAGCGTTGATCTGTATAGCGGGGGTACAGATACGCAGTATTTT	CSVDLYSGGTDTQYF
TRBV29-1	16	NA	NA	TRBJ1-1	TGCAGCGTTGGCGCCACTATGGAGCTATTGAACACTGAAGCTTTCTTT	CSVGATMELLNTEAFF
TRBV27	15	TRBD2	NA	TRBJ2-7	TGTGCCAGCAGTCCTCGACTAGCGGGGGTATTGGAGCAGTACTTC	CASSPRLAGVLEQYF
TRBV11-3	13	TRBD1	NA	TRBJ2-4	TGTGCCAGCAGCCTTTCCGGGACAGAGAGAAAGTACTTC	CASSLSGTERKYF
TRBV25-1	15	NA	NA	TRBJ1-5	TGTGCCAGCAGTGAGTTCGGGGGTGGCAATCAGCCCCAGCATTTT	CASSEFGGGNQPQHF
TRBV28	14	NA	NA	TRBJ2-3	TGTGCCACCTCGCCAGGAGGCTCGTCAGATACGCAGTATTTT	CATSPGGSSDTQYF
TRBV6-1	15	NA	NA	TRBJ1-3	TGTGCCAGCAGTGAATTCGGGGGTTCTGGAAACACCATATATTTT	CASSEFGGSGNTIYF
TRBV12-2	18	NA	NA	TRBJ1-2	TGTGCAAGTCGCCACACAGTCTCTTCGTCAGGGAGTAACTATGGCTACACCTTC	CASRHTVSSSGSNYGYTF
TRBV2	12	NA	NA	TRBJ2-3	TGTGCCAGCAGTGAATTAGCAGATACGCAGTATTTT	CASSELADTQYF
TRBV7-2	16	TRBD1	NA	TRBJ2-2	TGTGCCAGCAGCTCTTCCGGGACAGTGAACACCGGGGAGCTGTTTTTT	CASSSSGTVNTGELFF
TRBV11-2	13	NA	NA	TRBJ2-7	TGTGCCAGCAGCTCCTACGCAAACTACGAGCAGTACTTC	CASSSYANYEQYF
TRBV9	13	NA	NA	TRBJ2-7	TGTGCCAGCAGCGTAAAGGGCGCCGAGGAGCAGTACTTC	CASSVKGAEEQYF
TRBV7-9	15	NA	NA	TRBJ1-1	TGTGCCAGCAGCTTAGTTGGGCAGGGGAAGACTGAAGCTTTCTTT	CASSLVGQGKTEAFF
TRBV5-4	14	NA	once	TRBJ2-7	TGTGCCAGCAGCCCGGTCGGGACTGCTACGGAGCAGTACTTC	CASSPVGTATEQYF
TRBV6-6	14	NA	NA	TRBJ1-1	TGTGCCAGCAGTTACGCAGGGAGAGACACTGAAGCTTTCTTT	CASSYAGRDTEAFF
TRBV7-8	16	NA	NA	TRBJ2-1	TGTGCCAGCAGCTTAGTGGGTCGGACAAAGTACAATGAGCAGTTCTTC	CASSLVGRTKYNEQFF
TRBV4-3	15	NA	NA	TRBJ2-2	TGCGCCACCCAGGAGGGGGCGCAGGCTAACGGGGAGCTGTTTTTT	CATQEGAQANGELFF
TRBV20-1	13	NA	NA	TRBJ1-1	TGCAGTGCTAGTTCCACGGGGATCACTGAAGCTTTCTTT	CSASSTGITEAFF
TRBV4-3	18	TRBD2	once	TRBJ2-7	TGCGCCAGCAGCCAGGGAAGTCATGGGACTAGCGGGAAATACGAGCAGTACTTC	CASSQGSHGTSGKYEQYF
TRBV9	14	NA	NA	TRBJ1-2	TGTGCCAGCAGCGTAAGTGGGAGGAGTGATGGCTACACCTTC	CASSVSGRSDGYTF
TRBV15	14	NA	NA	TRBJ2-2	TGTGCCACCAGCTCTGACACGAGTACCGGGGAGCTGTTTTTT	CATSSDTSTGELFF
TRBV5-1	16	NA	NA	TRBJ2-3	TGCGCCAGCAGCTTAATAGGGGCCGGGTTCACAGATACGCAGTATTTT	CASSLIGAGFTDTQYF
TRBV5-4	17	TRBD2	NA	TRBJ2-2	TGTGCCAGCACCCGTGCGGGAGCGGGATCTATCACCGGGGAGCTGTTTTTT	CASTRAGAGSITGELFF
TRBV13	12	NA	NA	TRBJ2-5	TGTGCCAGCAGCTTACATCAAGAGACCCAGTACTTC	CASSLHQETQYF
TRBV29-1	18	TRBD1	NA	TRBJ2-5	TGCAGCGTTGAAAGTGTCCCGGGACAGGGAAGACACCAAGAGACCCAGTACTTC	CSVESVPGQGRHQETQYF
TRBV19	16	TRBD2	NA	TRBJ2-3	TGTGCCAGTAGTTCGGGGGGGCTAGGTAGTCCGAATACGCAGTATTTT	CASSSGGLGSPNTQYF
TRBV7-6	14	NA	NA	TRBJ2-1	TGTGCCAGCACCTTTGGGGCTAGTAATGATGAGCAGTTCTTC	CASTFGASNDEQFF
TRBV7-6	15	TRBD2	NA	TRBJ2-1	TGTGCCAGCAGTATTAGCGGGAGGGCCGAGAATGAGCAGTTCTTC	CASSISGRAENEQFF
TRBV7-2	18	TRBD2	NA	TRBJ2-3	TGTGCCAGCAGCTTAGTGGCGGGTGCGGGAGCAATCACAGATACGCAGTATTTT	CASSLVAGAGAITDTQYF
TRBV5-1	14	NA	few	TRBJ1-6	TGCGCCAGCAGCTTGGGGACATTGAATTCACCCCTCCACTTT	CASSLGTLNSPLHF
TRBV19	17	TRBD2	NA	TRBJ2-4	TGTGCCAGTAGTGAGGGACTAGCGGGAGTGGGCAAAAACATTCAGTACTTC	CASSEGLAGVGKNIQYF
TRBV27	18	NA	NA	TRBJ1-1	TGTGCCAGCAGTCATACACCCTATAAAAAGGGGCAGAACACTGAAGCTTTCTTT	CASSHTPYKKGQNTEAFF
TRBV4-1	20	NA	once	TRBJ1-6	TGCGCCAGCAGCCAAATCAGAGGTTCGTTCGACCCGGTTACGAATTCACCCCTCCACTTT	CASSQIRGSFDPVTNSPLHF